The sequence of this TCR beta chain was determined in a study of T-cell memory formation after mild COVID-19 (TCRdb year 2021). Describing the broader study: TCR sequence clusters from the two donors were largely donor specific. In a couple of donors, T-cell clones that expanded and contracted after mild COVID-19 were tracked by sequencing TCRalpha and TCRbeta repertoires over time. The cohort comprised two young, previously healthy adult volunteers, one female and one male.

V is trimmed back by 4 bases and J by 0 bases, and the junction contains 5 bases that no gene match accounts for. The CDR3 covers 16 residues, taking in both the cysteine and the phenylalanine. The CDR3 DNA has 48 bases and is translated from base 1. The germline V gene specifies SQVTM as CDR1 and ANQGSEA as CDR2. Ficoll-Paque density gradient centrifugation was the method used to isolate PBMCs. General conclusions and limits of the study: From day 15 to 85, contracting clones showed balanced CD4/CD8 phenotypes, whereas a second wave of clones that expanded from day 15 to 37 leaned towards CD4+. The second-wave clones that peaked on day 37 were not confirmed to be SARS-CoV-2 specific. The study covered only a couple of mild cases, and larger cohorts including severe cases with pre-infection samples were considered necessary. Some responding clones were detected in pre-infection memory, which suggested that pre-existing cross-reactive memory T cells had joined the SARS-CoV-2 response. Contracting CD4+ clones were located mainly in the CM and EM memory subsets, whereas CD8+ clones were found to be enriched in EMRA.

Sequencing was carried out with an Illumina NovaSeq 6000. TCRalpha and TCRbeta cDNA libraries were constructed by 5'RACE with constant-segment primers, with sample barcodes and unique molecular identifiers being introduced. Trizol reagent was used to extract RNA from every sample. The libraries were amplified in two PCR steps, and the second step added a second sample barcode and Illumina TruSeq adapters. Libraries were sequenced on an Illumina NovaSeq with 2 x 150 bp paired-end reads. For the original study's pipeline: Reads were demultiplexed and collapsed into UMI-guided consensus sequences with migec v1.2.7. Using mixcr v2.1.11, UMI consensuses were aligned to TRA and TRB V and J templates and then assembled into clonotypes. A clonotype was counted as expanded or contracted only if both edgeR and NoisET called the change significant, with noise models trained on biological replicates. For edgeR calls, the cutoffs were a false discovery rate-adjusted p below 0.01 and a log2 fold-change threshold of 1. PCA with hierarchical clustering of max-normalized trajectories of the 1000 most abundant clonotypes was used as exploratory dynamics analysis. Separately sequenced CD4+ and CD8+ repertoires were used to assign the CD4 or CD8 phenotype of responding clones. TCRdb itself trimmed the public reads at Q25 with fastp, ran MiXCR and retained productive beta chains. Rows with a matching CDR3 protein are joined into one entry that keeps the most common DNA and genes. The V and J calls follow TCRdb's processing rather than the paper's. This sample comprises 350,000 to 500,000 distinct CDR3 sequences, roughly a quarter of them detected only once. In total, the top ten clones hold around 14% of the sample.

This clonotype was recorded at least ten times. There is no known antigen for this receptor. Within one base of it there is no much larger clone, and no base qualities were kept. Rearrangement joined TRBV29-1 to TRBJ2-2, with 10 junctional bases fitting TRBD2. This TCR was sampled from an adult woman who had mild COVID-19 (a few samples of this study predate the infection). The sample titles of this study are shuffled in the database, so cell type and time point are left out; the donor was told from shared clones. Sequenced material: PBMCs or a T cell subset sorted from them (not recorded which). The nucleotide sequence is TGCAGCGTTGCTACTAGCGGGGCCCCGAACACCGGGGAGCTGTTTTTT. Its translation reads: CSVATSGAPNTGELFF.